One and the same sample provided the 22 T cell receptor beta chains below, sequenced in a study of spatial heterogeneity in lung cancer. Study results and caveats: Tumors with more nonsynonymous mutations had more expanded intratumoral alpha and beta TCRs.

Time point here: sample taken at primary tumor resection. Their antigen targets remain unknown. TCRdb used MiXCR to reprocess the 5' RACE reads, holding one entry per CDR3 protein. The data show 9,500 to 11,000 distinct CDR3 sequences, 7.9% seen once. Sequences were derived from lung tumor tissue, sampled at surgery. The receptors come from a female donor with early-stage non-small cell lung cancer.

For this clonotype: As an off-target read in a library built for alpha chains, this beta chain has a frequency of little significance. V is TRBV12-3 or TRBV12-4 and J is TRBJ2-3; D may be TRBD2 (6 bases). V gave up 7 bases and J gave up 5 bases, with 25 bases separating them. The CDR3 is made up of 17 amino acids. The chain's CDR3 is CASTLGLARALGDTQYF. The CDR3 region has the DNA TGTGCCAGCACCTTGGGGCTAGCGAGGGCCCTGGGAGATACGCAGTATTTT.

This clonotype is medium-sized (0.01 to 0.1%) by share. This beta chain came through as a stray read in a library set up for alpha chains, and its size says little. This chain connects TRBV7-6 to TRBJ2-7; possible D gene TRBD2, 5 bases. This CDR3 comprises 13 residues. Germline V CDR1 and CDR2: SGHVS, FNYEAQ. V was cut by 3 bases and J by 0 bases, with 6 bases left in between. CDR3 amino acids: CASSFGSSYEQYF. Written as DNA, the CDR3 is TGTGCCAGCAGCTTTGGGAGCTCCTACGAGCAGTACTTC.

Turning to this clonotype: With the library built for alpha chains, this beta chain is off target and its frequency is not meaningful. The V and J genes are TRBV7-2 and TRBJ2-7; D uncertain. The CDR3 consists of 14 residues. Germline lookup yields CDR1 SGHTA and CDR2 FQGNSA. Trimming took off 5 bases at V and 7 bases at J, with 18 bases between the two ends. CDR3 protein: CASSRPSGRPEQYF. CDR3 DNA sequence: TGTGCCAGCAGCCGCCCGAGTGGGCGCCCGGAGCAGTACTTC.

In its sample, this clonotype was seen many times. This beta chain is a stray read from a library made for alpha chains; its abundance is not meaningful. The chain combines TRBV9 with TRBJ1-2; TRBD1 matches at 8 bases. V trimming: 3 bases; J trimming: 4 bases; junction bases outside the gene matches: 11. The CDR3 is 16 amino acids. Germline loops: CDR1 SGDLS, CDR2 YYNGEE. The CDR3 loop is CASSANRGRYGYGYTF. In nucleotides, the CDR3 is TGTGCCAGCAGCGCAAACAGGGGGAGGTACGGCTATGGCTACACCTTC.

This clonotype was detected many times. The size of this beta chain means little, since it is a stray read in a library made for alpha chains. The rearrangement joins TRBV5-1 to TRBJ2-2; 8 bases agree with TRBD1. The V and J ends lost 0 bases and 3 bases, in that order; junction bases with no gene match: 4. CDR3 length equals 16 residues. In germline, CDR1 is SGHRS, CDR2 YFSETQ. The chain's CDR3 is CASSLGRDRYTGELFF. The CDR3 DNA reads TGCGCCAGCAGCTTGGGTCGGGACAGGTACACCGGGGAGCTGTTTTTT.

This clonotype is termed medium-sized. Since the library was made to target alpha chains, this beta chain is a stray read and its abundance is not meaningful. The chain employs TRBV12-3 or TRBV12-4 and TRBJ2-4, with a possible D match to TRBD1 (5 bases). Trimming stripped 8 bases from V and 4 bases from J, with 9 bases between. This CDR3 region has 12 residues. CDR3 region: CASAQGKNIQYF. CDR3 sequence (DNA): TGTGCCAGCGCGCAGGGAAAAAACATTCAGTACTTC.

The table lists this clonotype with many counts. With the library built for alpha chains, this beta chain is off target and its frequency is not meaningful. The gene calls are TRBV29-1 and TRBJ2-5; D perhaps matches TRBD1 (6 bases). V lost 3 bases and J lost 2, with 13 bases in between. This CDR3 spans 14 amino acids. Germline CDR1 reads SQVTM; CDR2 reads ANQGSEA. The CDR3 bases are TGCAGCGTTGATAGAACAGGGCCACAAGAGACCCAGTACTTC. Protein: CSVDRTGPQETQYF.

This clonotype was seen more than once but under ten times. With the library built for alpha chains, this beta chain is off target and its frequency is not meaningful. The chain has TRBV30 and TRBJ1-4; 7 nucleotides align to TRBD1. Germline CDR1 and CDR2: GTSNPN and SVGIG (reference sequence). This CDR3 is 12 amino acids long. Trimming removed 7 bases from V and 8 bases from J; junction bases left unmatched: 7. CDR3 in DNA: TGTGCCTTACAGGGGAGAGAAGAAAAACTGTTTTTT. Protein: CALQGREEKLFF.

To note about this clonotype: The library was built for alpha chains, so this beta chain is an off-target read and its size means little. The CDR3: CSAEATSGGGTDTQYF. CDR3 nucleotide sequence: TGCAGTGCAGAGGCCACTAGCGGGGGAGGCACAGATACGCAGTATTTT. The chain combines TRBV20-1 with TRBJ2-3; 11 bases are shared with TRBD2. Unmatched junction bases numbered 9, after V lost 6 bases and J lost 1 base. This CDR3 is 16 amino acids long. The germline V gene encodes CDR1 DFQATT and CDR2 SNEGSKA (reference sequence).

With regard to this clonotype: A library prepared for alpha chains yielded this beta chain as an off-target read; its size is of little meaning. V is TRBV29-1 and J is TRBJ1-1, with 9 bases aligning to TRBD1. The J segment lost 4 bases and the V segment lost 7 bases, leaving 10 bases of the junction unmatched. This CDR3 spans 14 amino acids. CDR1 is SQVTM, CDR2 ANQGSEA, per germline. CDR3 in DNA: TGCAGCGGAGCACCGGGACAGGGAAGCACTGAAGCTTTCTTT. It codes for CSGAPGQGSTEAFF.

This clonotype was seen at least ten times. This beta chain is a stray sequence in a library constructed for alpha chains; its clone size is not meaningful. V gene TRBV29-1 combines with J gene TRBJ2-3; D might be TRBD2 (5 bases). With 4 bases removed from V and 5 bases from J, the gap between germline ends came to 10 bases. Germline V gives CDR1 SQVTM, CDR2 ANQGSEA. This CDR3 has 12 residues. The CDR3 reads CSVGRGLDTQYF. CDR3 DNA sequence: TGCAGCGTTGGAAGAGGGTTAGATACGCAGTATTTT.

This clonotype was recorded at least ten times. Because the library targeted alpha chains, this beta chain is an off-target read whose size means little. The chain employs TRBV19 and TRBJ1-2; D ambiguous. CDR1 is LNHDA and CDR2 is SQIVND in the germline V gene (reference sequence). The CDR3 spans 11 residues. V was trimmed by 4 bases and J by 4 bases, leaving 4 bases between them. The CDR3 is CASSTFYGYTF. The CDR3 region has the DNA TGTGCCAGTAGTACATTCTATGGCTACACCTTC. The whole variable domain, filled in from reference TRBV19 and TRBJ1-2, reads DGGITQSPKYLFRKEGQNVTLSCEQNLNHDAMYWYRQDPGQGLRLIYYSQIVNDFQKGDIAEGYSVSREKKESFPLTVTSAQKNPTAFYLCASSTFYGYTFGSGTRLTVV.

In regard to this clonotype: Since it is a stray read in a library aimed at alpha chains, this beta chain has a size that is not meaningful. This chain joins TRBV3-1 and TRBJ2-1; D is uncertain. The CDR3 contains 13 residues. V lost 7 bases and J 0 bases, leaving 7 bases between the germline ends. CDR1 is LGHDT and CDR2 is YNNKEL in the germline V gene (reference sequence). The CDR3 sequence is CASKRSSYNEQFF. DNA for the CDR3: TGTGCCAGCAAAAGGAGCTCCTACAATGAGCAGTTCTTC.

A word on this clonotype: A library made for alpha chains picked up this beta chain off target, so its size means little. This rearrangement joins TRBV2 to TRBJ2-3, with 11 nucleotides matching TRBD2. The V segment lost 6 bases and the J segment 3 bases; nucleotides outside the gene matches: 11. Germline V gene sequence: CDR1 SNHLY, CDR2 FYNNEI. The CDR3 totals 17 residues. CDR3: CASSINSGTSGTDTQYF. The CDR3 DNA reads TGTGCCAGCAGCATTAACTCAGGGACTAGCGGAACAGATACGCAGTATTTT.

This clonotype ranks as medium-sized. For a library built for alpha chains, this beta chain is a stray read; little rests on its size. V and J are TRBV7-2 and TRBJ1-2; the D gene is possibly TRBD1 (5 bases). This CDR3 contains 13 residues. The germline gives CDR1 SGHTA, CDR2 FQGNSA. The germline V and J ends were trimmed by 8 bases and 8 bases, with 18 bases remaining between them. CDR3 sequence: CASAFTGPGGYTF. The DNA for the CDR3 is TGTGCCAGCGCCTTTACGGGGCCAGGGGGCTACACCTTC.

This clonotype was seen at least ten times. For a library built for alpha chains, this beta chain is a stray read; little rests on its size. This chain uses TRBV24-1 with TRBJ2-1, with 8 bases matching TRBD2. Trimming took 4 bases from V and 12 from J; bases not matched to a gene: 16. The CDR3 has 16 residues. CDR1 is KGHDR and CDR2 is SFDVKD in the germline V gene. In DNA form, the CDR3 reads TGTGCCACCAGTGACCCGGGGGGGTCGACCCTCGATGGGCAGTTCTTC. Protein sequence: CATSDPGGSTLDGQFF.

This clonotype has a count of ten or more. The library was designed around alpha chains, so this beta chain is a stray read whose abundance carries little weight. This chain connects TRBV6-5 to TRBJ1-1; D call uncertain. This CDR3 comprises 12 residues. Trimming took 4 bases from V and 11 from J, leaving 14 bases between them. Germline CDR1 and CDR2: MNHEY and SVGAGI. CDR3 sequence reads: CASSSEEGWAFF. The CDR3 nucleotides read TGTGCCAGCAGTTCCGAGGAGGGTTGGGCTTTCTTT.

This clonotype was counted between two and nine times. This beta chain is an off-target read within a library intended for alpha chains, so its frequency means little. The chain recombines TRBV7-9 with TRBJ1-1; D remains unclear. V lost 3 bases and J lost 3, with 14 bases in between. The V gene's germline CDR1 is SEHNR and CDR2 FQNEAQ (reference sequence). The length of the CDR3 is 15 residues. The CDR3 region is CASSFDNRVYTEAFF. The DNA of the CDR3 is TGTGCCAGCAGCTTTGATAACCGCGTATACACTGAAGCTTTCTTT.

Notes on this clonotype: Because the library targeted alpha chains, this beta chain is an off-target read whose size means little. The chain couples TRBV6-2 or TRBV6-3 to TRBJ2-2, with TRBD2 identical over 10 bases. V gave up 2 bases and J gave up 4 bases; unmatched junction bases: 1. This CDR3 comprises 15 residues. Germline assignment: CDR1 MNHEY and CDR2 SVGEGT. The CDR3 loop reads CASSYSGGATGELFF. The CDR3 DNA follows: TGTGCCAGCAGTTACAGCGGGGGGGCCACCGGGGAGCTGTTTTTT.

This clonotype was picked up many times. Since the library was made to target alpha chains, this beta chain is a stray read and its abundance is not meaningful. In DNA, the CDR3 is TGTGCCAGCAGTGAGGTGGGACAGTCCTATTCACCCCTCCACTTT. Amino acid sequence: CASSEVGQSYSPLHF. The V gene is TRBV2, the J gene TRBJ1-6; 7 bases align to TRBD1. CDR1 and CDR2 (germline): SNHLY, FYNNEI. CDR3 length: 15 residues. The ends lost 3 bases at V and 8 bases at J; junction bases unmatched: 7.

On this clonotype: The library was prepared for alpha chains; this beta chain is a stray read, so its frequency means little. The chain combines TRBV6-2 or TRBV6-3 with TRBJ2-7; D is possibly TRBD1 or TRBD2 (5 bases each). V lost 7 bases and J 4 bases, leaving 14 bases between the germline ends. CDR1 is MNHEY, CDR2 SVGEGT, per germline. The CDR3 is made up of 13 amino acids. The CDR3 loop is CASTPPREYEQYF. The CDR3 region has the DNA TGTGCCAGCACCCCCCCCAGGGAGTACGAGCAGTACTTC.

This clonotype was recorded at least ten times. This beta chain slipped into a library made for alpha chains as a stray read, so its size is not meaningful. The chain couples TRBV20-1 to TRBJ2-4; the D call may be TRBD1 or TRBD2 (5 bases each). The V gene lost 6 bases and the J gene lost 7 bases, with 16 bases spanning the gap. CDR1 is DFQATT and CDR2 is SNEGSKA in the germline V gene (reference sequence). The CDR3 is 13 amino acids. CDR3 in amino acids: CSAEGPRTNIQYF. The CDR3 DNA reads TGCAGTGCCGAGGGACCTCGCACGAACATTCAGTACTTC.